One sample yielded the 25 T cell receptor beta chains listed below, sequenced in a study of T cell responses to AZD1222 COVID-19 vaccine. Libraries were prepared by immunoSEQ multiplex PCR; TCRdb keeps only in-frame clonotypes and omits some of them. The sample shows over 120,000 clones, roughly 92% of them seen only once. Material: peripheral blood, obtained on day 0 of AZD1222 vaccination. The receptors come from an adult in good health.

This clone came up a few times. This chain uses TRBV2 with TRBJ1-6, with a possible D match to TRBD1 (5 bases). From germline, CDR1 is SNHLY and CDR2 FYNNEI. V shed 4 bases and J shed 0 bases, with 7 bases lying between them. The CDR3 is 15 amino acids. CDR3: CASSVGGSYNSPLHF. The CDR3 region has the DNA TGTGCCAGCAGTGTCGGGGGCTCCTATAATTCACCCCTCCACTTT.

This chain links TRBV18 with TRBJ2-4; D remains unclear. The length of the CDR3 is 16 residues. V lost 4 bases to trimming and J lost 0 bases, with 13 bases between them. The germline CDR1 and CDR2 sequences are KGHSH and LQKENI. CDR3 protein: CASSLPAGLAKNIQYF. The CDR3, as DNA: TGTGCCAGCTCACTCCCGGCTGGGTTAGCCAAAAACATTCAGTACTTC. The whole variable domain, remainder taken from reference TRBV18 and TRBJ2-4, is NAGVMQNPRHLVRRRGQEARLRCSPMKGHSHVYWYRQLPEEGLKFMVYLQKENIIDESGMPKERFSAEFPKEGPSILRIQQVVRGDSAAYFCASSLPAGLAKNIQYFGAGTRLSVL.

The V call is TRBV7-6, the J call TRBJ2-3; D unresolved. The germline V and J ends were trimmed by 4 bases and 7 bases, with 9 bases remaining between them. The CDR3 is made up of 12 amino acids. Germline lookup yields CDR1 SGHVS and CDR2 FNYEAQ. The CDR3: CASSSTSNTQYF. CDR3 bases: TGTGCCAGCAGCTCCACCTCAAATACGCAGTATTTT.

This chain connects TRBV7-3 to TRBJ2-3, with 13 bases fitting TRBD2. This CDR3 is built from 15 residues. The V segment lost 5 bases and the J segment 5 bases; nucleotides outside the gene matches: 4. Germline V lookup: CDR1 SGHTA, CDR2 FQGTGA. CDR3 nucleotide sequence: TGTGCCAGCAGCCCCACTAGCGGGAGGGGAGATACGCAGTATTTT. Its translation is CASSPTSGRGDTQYF.

This chain joins TRBV11-1 and TRBJ2-1; D is perhaps TRBD1 (6 bases). The CDR3 length is 15 residues. The V end was cut by 5 bases, the J end by 3 bases, with 14 bases between. Germline CDR1 SGHAT, CDR2 FQDESV (reference sequence). The CDR3 nucleotides are TGTGCCAGCAGCCGCCGGGACACACGCTACAATGAGCAGTTCTTC. This gives the protein CASSRRDTRYNEQFF. Variable domain in full (rest from reference TRBV11-1 and TRBJ2-1): EAEVAQSPRYKITEKSQAVAFWCDPISGHATLYWYRQILGQGPELLVQFQDESVVDDSQLPKDRFSAERLKGVDSTLKIQPAELGDSAMYLCASSRRDTRYNEQFFGPGTRLTVL.

The chain combines TRBV5-1 with TRBJ2-1, with 7 bases lining up with TRBD2. The CDR3 sequence is 16 residues long. Germline V lookup: CDR1 SGHRS, CDR2 YFSETQ. With V trimmed by 5 bases and J by 7 bases, 15 bases remained unmatched. CDR3 region: CASRLARGGITNEQFF. DNA of the CDR3: TGCGCCAGCAGACTGGCACGGGGAGGGATAACGAATGAGCAGTTCTTC.

The chain combines TRBV27 with TRBJ2-1, with 7 bases aligning to TRBD1. Germline CDR1 MNHEY, CDR2 SMNVEV (reference sequence). Trimming took 10 bases from V and 3 from J; bases not matched to a gene: 9. CDR3 length: 14 amino acids. The CDR3 nucleotides are TGTGCCACCTCGTTGGACAGGTACTACAATGAGCAGTTCTTC. The encoded protein is CATSLDRYYNEQFF.

The genes are TRBV23-1 and TRBJ2-7; D remains unclear. TRBV23-1 is marked as an open reading frame, function uncertain. The CDR3 is made up of 10 amino acids. Trimming cost V 3 bases and J 3 bases, with 0 bases left between them. CDR3 sequence reads: CASSHYEQYF. The CDR3 nucleotides are TGCGCCAGCAGTCACTACGAGCAGTACTTC.

The rearrangement joins TRBV5-1 to TRBJ1-2; D is undetermined. The CDR3 spans 16 residues. The V end was cut by 3 bases, the J end by 6 bases, with 21 bases between. The germline gives CDR1 SGHRS, CDR2 YFSETQ. The CDR3 here is CASSSGLTLPKDGYTF. In nucleotides, the CDR3 is TGCGCCAGCAGCTCCGGCCTTACCCTCCCTAAGGATGGCTACACCTTC.

V gene TRBV19 combines with J gene TRBJ1-1, with D hard to call. Germline assignment: CDR1 LNHDA and CDR2 SQIVND (reference sequence). V lost 9 bases, J lost 1 base, and 12 bases lay in between. CDR3 length: 13 residues. CDR3 bases: TGTGCCAGCATCCCCGAAGCGAACACTGAAGCTTTCTTT. It encodes CASIPEANTEAFF.

The chain couples TRBV19 to TRBJ2-3; D unresolved. CDR1 LNHDA and CDR2 SQIVND come from the germline V gene (reference sequence). V was shortened by 5 bases and J by 3 bases, with 12 bases between the two germline ends. The CDR3 runs 14 residues. CDR3 region: CASSLTSTTDTQYF. The DNA for the CDR3 is TGTGCCAGTAGTTTGACAAGTACGACAGATACGCAGTATTTT.

This chain joins TRBV6-4 and TRBJ2-7; D is unresolved. Between the trimmed V and J ends, which lost 2 bases and 2 bases, there was a span of 22 bases. This CDR3 is built from 18 residues. Germline loops: CDR1 MRHNA, CDR2 SNTAGT. This chain's CDR3 is CASSDGLVASDDPYEQYF. In DNA form, the CDR3 reads TGTGCCAGCAGTGACGGCCTCGTGGCGTCGGACGATCCCTACGAGCAGTACTTC.

This sequence joins TRBV6-4 and TRBJ2-1; 13 bases align to TRBD2. The V segment lost 4 bases and the J segment 12 bases; nucleotides outside the gene matches: 0. The CDR3 spans 12 residues. Germline CDR1 is MRHNA and CDR2 is SNTAGT. The CDR3 loop is CASSGLAGGQFF. CDR3 DNA sequence: TGTGCCAGCAGTGGACTAGCGGGAGGGCAGTTCTTC.

V usage is TRBV7-8 and J usage is TRBJ2-1; the match to TRBD1 covers 7 bases. The CDR3 has 17 amino acids. After removal of 0 bases from V and 4 bases from J, the junction contained 9 bases not matched to a gene. Germline CDR1 reads SGHVS; CDR2 reads FQNEAQ. The CDR3 is CASSLALGGRGYNEQFF. The CDR3 DNA reads TGTGCCAGCAGCTTAGCGCTAGGGGGCAGGGGATACAATGAGCAGTTCTTC. Looking up the rest from reference TRBV7-8 and TRBJ2-1 gives the full variable domain: GAGVSQSPRYKVAKRGQDVALRCDPISGHVSLFWYQQALGQGPEFLTYFQNEAQLDKSGLPSDRFFAERPEGSVSTLKIQRTQQEDSAVYLCASSLALGGRGYNEQFFGPGTRLTVL.

The genes are TRBV20-1 and TRBJ1-2; D might be TRBD1 (6 bases). V dropped 5 bases and J dropped 8 bases, with 12 bases sitting between them. Per germline, CDR1 DFQATT and CDR2 SNEGSKA (reference sequence). The CDR3 length is 11 residues. This chain's CDR3 is CSALTGRGYTF. In DNA, the CDR3 is TGCAGTGCTCTCACAGGGAGAGGCTACACCTTC.

The chain recombines TRBV5-1 with TRBJ2-7, with D unresolved. From germline, CDR1 is SGHRS and CDR2 YFSETQ. This CDR3 is 11 amino acids long. Trimming cost V 2 bases and J 6 bases, with 6 bases left between them. For the CDR3, the DNA is TGCGCCAGCAGCTTAAGTTCCGAGCAGTACTTC. Protein: CASSLSSEQYF. Drawing the rest from reference TRBV5-1 and TRBJ2-7, the complete variable domain is KAGVTQTPRYLIKTRGQQVTLSCSPISGHRSVSWYQQTPGQGLQFLFEYFSETQRNKGNFPGRFSGRQFSNSRSEMNVSTLELGDSALYLCASSLSSEQYFGPGTRLTVT.

V is TRBV29-1 and J is TRBJ1-5; TRBD1 might be the D (5 bases). Per germline, CDR1 SQVTM and CDR2 ANQGSEA. The V end lost 4 bases, the J end lost 3 bases, and 7 bases lay between the germline ends. The CDR3 is made up of 12 amino acids. The CDR3 reads CSVGGVNQPQHF. In DNA form, the CDR3 reads TGCAGCGTTGGGGGCGTCAATCAGCCCCAGCATTTT.

The gene calls are TRBV2 and TRBJ1-3, with 7 bases fitting TRBD1. V was clipped by 6 bases and J by 1 base; unmatched bases: 6. Germline CDR1 and CDR2: SNHLY and FYNNEI. The CDR3 totals 15 residues. The CDR3 region has the DNA TGTGCCAGCAGCCCGGACAGGAGGTCTGGAAACACCATATATTTT. It yields the protein CASSPDRRSGNTIYF.

This clone was recorded once. V usage is TRBV9 and J usage is TRBJ1-3, with D perhaps matching TRBD1 (5 bases). The CDR3 is 15 residues long. Germline values: CDR1 SGDLS, CDR2 YYNGEE. The germline V and J ends were trimmed by 3 bases and 0 bases, with 10 bases remaining between them. This chain's CDR3 is CASSATGLSGNTIYF. The CDR3 DNA reads as TGTGCCAGCAGCGCAACGGGGCTCTCTGGAAACACCATATATTTT.

The chain joins TRBV5-6 to TRBJ2-1; no reliable D call. CDR3 length: 11 amino acids. V was trimmed by 7 bases and J by 8 bases, leaving 10 bases between them. In germline, CDR1 is SGHDT, CDR2 YYEEEE. The chain's CDR3 is CASAGRDEQFF. DNA of the CDR3: TGTGCCAGCGCCGGAAGGGATGAGCAGTTCTTC. Full variable domain (outside the CDR3, taken from reference TRBV5-6 and TRBJ2-1): DAGVTQSPTHLIKTRGQQVTLRCSPKSGHDTVSWYQQALGQGPQFIFQYYEEEERQRGNFPDRFSGHQFPNYSSELNVNALLLGDSALYLCASAGRDEQFFGPGTRLTVL.

The chain has TRBV19 and TRBJ2-7; D is possibly TRBD2 (5 bases). CDR3 length: 14 residues. Trimming stripped 0 bases from V and 5 bases from J, with 11 bases between. Germline V gene data show CDR1 as LNHDA and CDR2 as SQIVND (reference sequence). This CDR3 is CASSIDSGSDEQYF. For the CDR3, the DNA is TGTGCCAGTAGTATAGATTCAGGTAGCGACGAGCAGTACTTC.

CDR3 sequence: CASSLKGGGQPQHF. CDR3 DNA sequence: TGTGCCAGCAGCTTGAAGGGGGGCGGTCAGCCCCAGCATTTT. This chain joins TRBV5-8 and TRBJ1-5; tentatively, D is TRBD1 (6 bases). CDR3 length equals 14 residues. Per germline, CDR1 SGHTS and CDR2 YDEGEE. Deletions cut 1 base from V and 6 bases from J, with 11 bases between.

The chain carries TRBV12-5 and TRBJ2-2; D call uncertain. Trimming stripped 3 bases from V and 5 bases from J, with 13 bases between. The CDR3 runs 15 residues. The germline V gene encodes CDR1 LGHNT and CDR2 FRNRAP. DNA for the CDR3: TGTGCTAGTGGTTTCCGCCCGTTGGATACCGGGGAGCTGTTTTTT. It codes for CASGFRPLDTGELFF.

V and J are TRBV4-3 and TRBJ2-7; 11 nucleotides align to TRBD1. The germline gives CDR1 LGHNA, CDR2 YSLEER. The CDR3 consists of 16 residues. V was pared by 2 bases and J by 3 bases, with 6 bases of the junction left unmatched. The CDR3 DNA follows: TGCGCCAGCAGCCAAAACCTGGGACAGGGGGACTACGAGCAGTACTTC. It yields the protein CASSQNLGQGDYEQYF.

The chain couples TRBV30 to TRBJ2-7, with a weak D call TRBD1 (5 bases). The V gene's germline CDR1 is GTSNPN and CDR2 SVGIG (reference sequence). Trimming removed 3 bases at V and 7 bases at J, with 13 bases between. There are 12 residues in the CDR3. CDR3 sequence: CAWRQGSREQYF. As DNA, the CDR3 is TGTGCCTGGAGGCAGGGTTCTCGGGAGCAGTACTTC.